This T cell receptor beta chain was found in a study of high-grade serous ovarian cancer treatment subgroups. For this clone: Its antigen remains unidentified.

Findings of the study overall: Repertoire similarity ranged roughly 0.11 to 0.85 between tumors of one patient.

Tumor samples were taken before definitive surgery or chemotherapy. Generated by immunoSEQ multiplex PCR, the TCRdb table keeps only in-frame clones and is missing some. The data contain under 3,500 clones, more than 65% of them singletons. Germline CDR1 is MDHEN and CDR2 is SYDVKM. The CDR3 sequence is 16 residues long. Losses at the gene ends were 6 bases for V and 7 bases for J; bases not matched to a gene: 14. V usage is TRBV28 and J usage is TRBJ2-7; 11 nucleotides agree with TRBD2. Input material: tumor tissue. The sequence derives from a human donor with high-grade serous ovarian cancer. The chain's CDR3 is CASSSIGSGRAVEQYF. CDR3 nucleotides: TGTGCCAGCAGCTCGATTGGTAGCGGGAGGGCCGTTGAGCAGTACTTC.